This TCR beta chain was retrieved from a study of PD-1 blockade in classical Hodgkin lymphoma. The overall study: Patients were administered nivolumab (3 mg/kg intravenously) every 2 weeks.

TCRdb's table, derived via immunoSEQ multiplex PCR, lists solely in-frame clones and lacks some. The data hold roughly 42,000 clones, with 60% to 85% observed a single time. V gave up 4 bases and J gave up 6 bases, with 15 bases separating them. In germline, CDR1 is SGHNT, CDR2 YYREEE (reference sequence). This CDR3 contains 14 residues. No patient escaped relapse after autologous stem cell transplantation, and brentuximab vedotin exposure varied. The chain is built from TRBV5-4 and TRBJ2-3; D ambiguous. The TCR was taken from a human donor with classical Hodgkin lymphoma. The sample consisted of peripheral blood mononuclear cells (PBMCs), taken at baseline. The CDR3 DNA reads TGTGCCAGCAGCGGTCGCCCTTTTGGGGATACGCAGTATTTT. As protein: CASSGRPFGDTQYF.